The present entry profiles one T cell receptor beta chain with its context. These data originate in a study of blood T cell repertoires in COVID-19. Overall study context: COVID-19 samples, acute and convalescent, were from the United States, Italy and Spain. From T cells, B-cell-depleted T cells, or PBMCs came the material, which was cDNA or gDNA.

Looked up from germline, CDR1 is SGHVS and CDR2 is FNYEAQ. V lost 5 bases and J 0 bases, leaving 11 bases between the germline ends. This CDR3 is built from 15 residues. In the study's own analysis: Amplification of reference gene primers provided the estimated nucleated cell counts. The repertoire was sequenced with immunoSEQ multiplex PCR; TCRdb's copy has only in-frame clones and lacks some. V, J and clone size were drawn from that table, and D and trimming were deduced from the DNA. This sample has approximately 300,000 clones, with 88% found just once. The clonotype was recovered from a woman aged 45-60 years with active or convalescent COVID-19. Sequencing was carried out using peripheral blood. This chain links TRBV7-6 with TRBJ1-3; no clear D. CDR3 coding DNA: TGTGCCAGCAGCCCTAACCGTTTCTCTGGAAACACCATATATTTT. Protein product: CASSPNRFSGNTIYF.